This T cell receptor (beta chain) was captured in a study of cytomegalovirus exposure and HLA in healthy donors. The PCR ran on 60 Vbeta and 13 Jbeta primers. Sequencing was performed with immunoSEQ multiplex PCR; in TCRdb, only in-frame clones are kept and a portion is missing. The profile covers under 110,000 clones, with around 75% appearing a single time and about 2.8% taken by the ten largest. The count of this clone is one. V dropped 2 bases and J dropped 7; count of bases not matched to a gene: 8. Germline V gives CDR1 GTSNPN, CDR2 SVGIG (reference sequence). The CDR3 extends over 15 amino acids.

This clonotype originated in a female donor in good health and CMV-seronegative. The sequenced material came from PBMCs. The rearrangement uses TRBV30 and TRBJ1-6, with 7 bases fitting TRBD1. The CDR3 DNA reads TGTGCCTGGAGTTTACAGGGGAGGCGAAATTCACCCCTCCACTTT. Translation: CAWSLQGRRNSPLHF.